Listed below are T cell receptor beta chains from one sample, sequenced in a study of T cells in localized non-small cell lung cancer. Repertoires were generated with immunoSEQ multiplex PCR, while TCRdb's copy carries only in-frame clones and drops some. The sample records nearly 25,000 clones, around 85% being singletons. The sequences come from peripheral blood, collected before any cancer treatment. These receptors were taken from a male donor older than 55 with stage II squamous cell lung carcinoma. Each CDR3 is given with its conserved first and last residue. Fields, in order: clone size, D gene, J gene, V gene, CDR3 DNA, CDR3 protein. D genes are given only for firm matches. Clone size is shown for a subset of rows, as once, few, many or a class of expanded clone.

>-|-|TRBJ1-1|TRBV11-3
TGTGCCAGCAGCTCCGGGGGGACGGAACTTGAAGCTTTCTTT
CASSSGGTELEAFF
>large|-|TRBJ1-2|TRBV4-3
TGCGCCAGCAGCCAAGTGGAAGGGGGGCGCGGGGACTATGGCTACACCTTC
CASSQVEGGRGDYGYTF
>-|-|TRBJ2-1|TRBV5-1
TGCGCCAGCAGCTTGGACAAACGCAATAGCGGTTTCAATGAGCAGTTCTTC
CASSLDKRNSGFNEQFF
>once|-|TRBJ1-5|TRBV2
TGTGCCAGCAGTGGAATAGTAGGGAGCAATCAGCCCCAGCATTTT
CASSGIVGSNQPQHF
>-|-|TRBJ1-1|TRBV7-8
TGTGCCAGCAGCTTAAGGTGGGGGGGCCCGAACACTGAAGCTTTCTTT
CASSLRWGGPNTEAFF
>-|-|TRBJ2-7|TRBV2
TGTGCCAGCAGTGGGAGAGGGGGGGAGCAGTACTTC
CASSGRGGEQYF
>-|-|TRBJ2-3|TRBV18
TGTGCCAGCTCACCAAGGCCAGATACGCAGTATTTT
CASSPRPDTQYF
>-|-|TRBJ2-2|TRBV7-6
TGTGCCAGCAGCTCGGGGGTGCACACCGGGGAGCTGTTTTTT
CASSSGVHTGELFF
>-|-|TRBJ2-1|TRBV27
TGTGCCAGCAGTTTATCGGGGCCCCGCGGGAAACCCTCTTACAATGAGCAGTTCTTC
CASSLSGPRGKPSYNEQFF
>-|-|TRBJ2-5|TRBV18
TGTGCCAGCTCACCAGAAGGGTTAGGTTTTGAGACCCAGTACTTC
CASSPEGLGFETQYF
>-|TRBD2|TRBJ2-3|TRBV10-3
TGTGCCTCTACGGGTGGCGGGAGCGCAGATACGCAGTATTTT
CASTGGGSADTQYF
>-|-|TRBJ1-1|TRBV7-2
TGTGCCAGCAGCTTATCCCGGACTTACACTGAAGCTTTCTTT
CASSLSRTYTEAFF
>-|TRBD2|TRBJ2-1|TRBV14
TGTGCCAGCAGCCAAGATTCGGCTTTTTGGTACGGGAGGGCCAATGAGCAGTTCTTC
CASSQDSAFWYGRANEQFF
>once|TRBD1|TRBJ2-1|TRBV7-9
TGTGCCAGCAGTCCCCCGGGACAGTTCTACAATGAGCAGTTCTTC
CASSPPGQFYNEQFF
>-|-|TRBJ2-3|TRBV19
TGTGCCAGTAGACCCCCGGACACCTTCACAGATACGCAGTATTTT
CASRPPDTFTDTQYF
>-|-|TRBJ2-1|TRBV6-5
TGTGCCAGCAGTTCAGGGATCTCCTACAATGAGCAGTTCTTC
CASSSGISYNEQFF
>once|TRBD1|TRBJ1-2|TRBV19
TGTGCCAGTAGTAGGGGACAGGGGGCCTATGGCTACACCTTC
CASSRGQGAYGYTF
>once|-|TRBJ1-2|TRBV4-1
TGCGCCAGCAGCCAAGAAACAGGGTTGTATGGCTACACCTTC
CASSQETGLYGYTF
>few|-|TRBJ2-7|TRBV7-9
TGTGCCAGCAGCCGTACGGGCCCTGAAAGCTACGAGCAGTACTTC
CASSRTGPESYEQYF
>-|TRBD1|TRBJ2-3|TRBV7-3
TGTGCCAGCAGCTTGTTACCGGGACAGGGGACAGATACGCAGTATTTT
CASSLLPGQGTDTQYF
>-|TRBD1|TRBJ1-4|TRBV11-2
TGTGCCAGCAGCTTAGGACAGGGCAATGAAAAACTGTTTTTT
CASSLGQGNEKLFF
>-|-|TRBJ1-4|TRBV7-9
TGTGCCAGCAGCTCGGCAGGGTGGGATGAAAAACTGTTTTTT
CASSSAGWDEKLFF